This T cell receptor beta chain emerged from a study of T cell responses to AZD1222 COVID-19 vaccine. Study outcomes and limitations: In a largely white British group with more females than males, clonal diversity was possibly underestimated. The peak T cell response came first, and repertoires were sampled only after it. At study baseline, merely several AZD1222 recipients were seropositive.

Trimming cost V 0 bases and J 5 bases; bases outside gene matches: 6. CDR3 length: 15 amino acids. Germline V gene data show CDR1 as MGHRA and CDR2 as YSYEKL. As to this clone: Its cognate antigen is unknown.

This table comes from immunoSEQ multiplex PCR, and its TCRdb copy is limited to in-frame clones, with some not included. The sample lists about 100,000 clones; approximately 89% were seen once. The TCR comes from an adult in good health. Sequenced here: peripheral blood, sampled on day 0 of MenACWY control vaccination. The chain uses TRBV4-1 and TRBJ2-5; TRBD1 agrees at 7 bases. CDR3 protein: CASSQDLPRGETQYF. For the CDR3, the DNA is TGCGCCAGCAGCCAAGATCTCCCCAGGGGGGAGACCCAGTACTTC.